This T cell receptor (beta chain) was documented in a study of blood T cells in healthy people across ages. Across the whole study: For every two T cells, template switching captured about one barcoded beta molecule.

Alongside a J-beta primer mix, a sample-barcoded 5' primer served in a second PCR lasting about 7 to 12 cycles. All samples yielded 3 million or more CDR3-containing paired-end reads. Each CDR3 protein gets one entry after TCRdb re-called the 5' RACE reads with MiXCR. This table has under 750,000 distinct CDR3 sequences, around half appearing once. The germline V gene encodes CDR1 DFQATT and CDR2 SNEGSKA (reference sequence). The V end was cut by 3 bases, the J end by 5 bases, with 10 bases between. The CDR3 spans 12 residues. Researchers isolated at least 6.5 million PBMCs per sample. This TCR came from a man older than 75 in good health. This chain uses TRBV20-1 with TRBJ2-5; D unclear. Sequenced sample: blood. CDR3 residues: CSASKRRETQYF. As DNA, the CDR3 is TGCAGTGCTAGTAAACGGCGGGAGACCCAGTACTTC.